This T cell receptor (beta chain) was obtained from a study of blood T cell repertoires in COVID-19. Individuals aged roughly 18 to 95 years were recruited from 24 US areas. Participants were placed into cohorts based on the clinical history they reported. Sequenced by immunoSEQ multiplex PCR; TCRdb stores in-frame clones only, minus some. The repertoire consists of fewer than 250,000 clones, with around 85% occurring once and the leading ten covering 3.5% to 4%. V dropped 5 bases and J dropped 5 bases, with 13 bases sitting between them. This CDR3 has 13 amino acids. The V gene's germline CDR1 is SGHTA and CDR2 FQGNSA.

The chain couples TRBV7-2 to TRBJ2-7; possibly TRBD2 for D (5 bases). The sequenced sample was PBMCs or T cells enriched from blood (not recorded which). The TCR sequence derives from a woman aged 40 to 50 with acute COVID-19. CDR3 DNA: TGTGCCAGCAGCACTAGGTGGGGAAACGAGCAGTACTTC. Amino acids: CASSTRWGNEQYF.